This TCR beta chain is from a study of OX40 agonist ivuxolimab in advanced cancers. Overall study: Patient treatment consisted of intravenous ivuxolimab administration every 2 weeks at 0.01 to 10 mg/kg. Overall study findings and caveats: The study did not work out the antigen specificity of the expanded peripheral T cells. Both CD4+ and CD8+ T cell populations in blood had undergone clonal expansion by week 6 at 0.1 to 3.0 mg/kg.

Profiled with immunoSEQ multiplex PCR; TCRdb holds only in-frame clones, not every one. Of over 80,000 clones in the sample, about 87% are singletons; the top ten hold about 4.6%. Remarks on this clone: The target antigen is unknown.

The CDR3 runs 17 residues. V lost 1 base and J lost 0, with 13 bases in between. In germline, CDR1 is SGHTA, CDR2 FQGNSA. This sequence joins TRBV7-2 and TRBJ1-3, with a possible D match to TRBD1 (5 bases). The source is an adult with an advanced solid tumor such as melanoma, head and neck, liver or kidney cancer. The specimen was CD4+ or CD8+ T cells sorted from blood, collected in a trial of the OX40 agonist ivuxolimab. The CDR3 coding sequence is TGTGCCAGCAGCTTAGTCCCGGGACTGATCTCTGGAAACACCATATATTTT. Residues: CASSLVPGLISGNTIYF.